A selection of T cell receptor beta chains follows, all from one sample in a study of blood T cell repertoires in COVID-19. Here immunoSEQ multiplex PCR was the method, and the copy in TCRdb shows in-frame clones only, minus some. The sample has 65,000 to 95,000 clones, roughly 90% seen once. The sequenced sample was peripheral blood. The receptor source for this set is a man aged 50-60 years with COVID-19, enrolled during active disease. The conserved cysteine and the conserved F or W are not part of the CDR3 here. The D gene is left open where the match is weak.

v_call: TRBV10-2
d_call: TRBD2
cdr3_aa: ASSDEREENNEQF

v_call: TRBV28
d_call: TRBD1
cdr3_aa: ASSSPDRVGYEQY

v_call: TRBV7-2
d_call: .
cdr3_aa: ASSWTAPGSPLH

v_call: TRBV19
d_call: .
cdr3_aa: ASSSGFTSYEQY

v_call: TRBV6-5
d_call: TRBD1
cdr3_aa: ASSYSGTGHNYGYT

v_call: TRBV4-1
d_call: TRBD1
cdr3_aa: ASSRYGDSSYEQY

v_call: TRBV12-3/TRBV12-4
d_call: .
cdr3_aa: ASSFKQAGEQY

v_call: TRBV10-3
d_call: TRBD2
cdr3_aa: AIRPGLAGNEQF

v_call: TRBV5-1
d_call: .
cdr3_aa: ASSLAASASNTGELF

v_call: TRBV7-2
d_call: TRBD2
cdr3_aa: ASSLTSGTPDTQY

v_call: TRBV6-5
d_call: .
cdr3_aa: AGGGGNEQF

v_call: TRBV5-4
d_call: .
cdr3_aa: ASSLDSRSYNEQF

v_call: TRBV30
d_call: .
cdr3_aa: AWSITNTGELF

v_call: TRBV18
d_call: TRBD1
cdr3_aa: ASSPGQGWGTEAF

v_call: TRBV5-1
d_call: .
cdr3_aa: ASSLVGDTYNEQF

v_call: TRBV3-1/TRBV3-2
d_call: .
cdr3_aa: ASSPEGSPSSYEQY

v_call: TRBV9
d_call: TRBD2
cdr3_aa: ASSPTSGRMSGELF

v_call: TRBV5-1
d_call: TRBD2
cdr3_aa: ASRRTSGGNTGELF

v_call: TRBV25-1
d_call: TRBD1
cdr3_aa: ASSEAGQVSYNEQF

v_call: TRBV19
d_call: .
cdr3_aa: ASSISNGGPETQY

v_call: TRBV6-5
d_call: TRBD2
cdr3_aa: ASSPVAGGPGELF

v_call: TRBV28
d_call: TRBD2
cdr3_aa: ASSARERGYNEQF

v_call: TRBV24-1
d_call: .
cdr3_aa: ATSAESPAGASTDTQY